Presented here are 28 T cell receptor beta chains from one specimen sequenced in a study of T cell repertoires in cytomegalovirus infection (dated by TCRdb to between 2017 and 2020). Sequencing was performed on an Illumina HiSeq 1500. Using fastp trimming at Q25 and MiXCR clonotype assembly, TCRdb reanalyzed the public sequencing data and kept in-frame beta chains. CDR3 protein duplicates are merged, each entry listing the most common genes and DNA. For this sample there are roughly 600,000 distinct CDR3 sequences; 24% appear just once. In total, the top ten clones hold approximately 8% of the sample. The sequencing input was CD8+ T cells from PBMCs. The receptors were gathered from a human donor in good health (CMV status not recorded). Some clones in this sample may be carry-over from other donors' samples.

The chain links TRBV6-2 or TRBV6-3 to TRBJ2-2; D not certain. Per germline, CDR1 MNHEY and CDR2 SVGEGT. CDR3 size: 14 residues. V was trimmed by 2 bases and J by 5 bases, leaving 9 bases between them. CDR3 bases: TGTGCCAGCAGTTACGAGGAGCGAACCGGGGAGCTGTTTTTT. Its translation is CASSYEERTGELFF.

Note on this clonotype: Being one base from a much bigger clone, this may be a read error. Given the absence of the conserved phenylalanine or tryptophan at the CDR3 end, a read error is likely. The V call is TRBV28, the J call TRBJ2-7, with a tentative D call TRBD1 (6 bases). Trimming removed 4 bases at V and 0 bases at J, with 16 bases between. The CDR3 covers 16 residues. CDR1 MDHEN and CDR2 SYDVKM come from the germline V gene. DNA of the CDR3: TGTGCCAGCAGTTCGGACAGCCCTTTACTCTCCTACGAGCAGTACGGC. This codes for CASSSDSPLLSYEQYG.

At least ten counts were recorded for this clonotype. J is TRBJ1-2 and V is TRBV6-2 or TRBV6-3; unclear D gene. Trimming cost V 9 bases and J 3 bases, with 23 bases left between them. Germline V lookup: CDR1 MNHEY, CDR2 SVGEGT. The CDR3 spans 16 residues. The chain's CDR3 is CARNAESPSADYGYTF. CDR3 nucleotides: TGTGCCAGAAACGCGGAGAGCCCCTCGGCGGACTATGGCTACACCTTC.

The sample holds many counts of this clonotype. The chain carries TRBV25-1 and TRBJ2-2; no clear D. This CDR3 comprises 11 residues. Germline CDR1 is MGHDK and CDR2 is SYGVNS. V was pared by 4 bases and J by 9 bases, with 6 bases between. The CDR3 sequence is CASSVSRELFF. The DNA of the CDR3 is TGTGCCAGCAGTGTGAGCCGGGAGCTGTTTTTT.

As regards this clonotype: A much larger clone differs by one base, so this may be a read error. This sequence joins TRBV7-8 and TRBJ2-5; D might be TRBD1 or TRBD2, each matching 5 bases. The CDR3 runs 15 residues. The germline V gene has CDR1 SGHVS and CDR2 FQNEAQ. The CDR3 DNA sequence: TGTGCCAACAGCCCGGTCCGGGACGCAGAAGAGACCCAGTACTTC. It encodes CANSPVRDAEETQYF.

This clonotype occurred many times. V and J are TRBV7-6 and TRBJ2-7; tentatively, D is TRBD2 (5 bases). V gave up 3 bases and J gave up 2 bases, with 14 bases separating them. The length of the CDR3 is 15 residues. The germline gives CDR1 SGHVS, CDR2 FNYEAQ. The CDR3 region has the DNA TGTGCCAGCAGCTTTGTTTCGAACGGGACCTACGAGCAGTACTTC. Protein: CASSFVSNGTYEQYF.

This clonotype was detected ten times or more. The rearrangement links TRBV7-6 to TRBJ2-5; D remains unclear. There are 15 residues in the CDR3. Trimming stripped 1 base from V and 0 bases from J, with 9 bases between. The germline V gene has CDR1 SGHVS and CDR2 FNYEAQ. For the CDR3, the DNA is TGTGCCAGCAGCTTAGAGGTTTTGTACCAAGAGACCCAGTACTTC. It is translated as CASSLEVLYQETQYF.

The chain joins TRBV5-5 to TRBJ1-2, with D tentatively TRBD1 (5 bases). The CDR3 runs 14 residues. V was shortened by 4 bases and J by 8 bases, with 18 bases between the two germline ends. CDR1 and CDR2 from the germline V gene are SGHKS and YYEKEE (reference sequence). The CDR3 spells CASSPGGIVPGYTF. CDR3 sequence (DNA): TGTGCCAGCAGCCCCGGGGGGATCGTACCGGGCTACACCTTC.

This clonotype was seen a handful of times. This chain joins TRBV27 and TRBJ1-5; D might be TRBD1 (5 bases). The CDR3 loop spans 16 amino acids. The V end lost 1 base, the J end lost 0 bases, and 10 bases lay between the germline ends. In germline, CDR1 is MNHEY, CDR2 SMNVEV (reference sequence). CDR3 sequence reads: CASSLFWGDSNQPQHF. The CDR3 bases are TGTGCCAGCAGTTTATTTTGGGGGGATAGCAATCAGCCCCAGCATTTT.

This clonotype was found once. The V gene is TRBV6-8, the J gene TRBJ2-7; D is unresolved. Trimming left V 5 bases short and J 2 bases short, with 10 bases between. The V gene's germline CDR1 is MNHGY and CDR2 SAAAGT. The CDR3 length is 13 residues. For the CDR3, the DNA is TGTGCCAGCAGTCCCGGGTACCCCTACGAGCAGTACTTC. Amino acid sequence: CASSPGYPYEQYF.

This chain joins TRBV7-6 and TRBJ2-3; 8 nucleotides line up with TRBD2. The V gene end was trimmed by 0 bases and the J gene end by 5 bases; junction bases not matched to a gene: 10. In germline, CDR1 is SGHVS, CDR2 FNYEAQ. The CDR3 is 17 amino acids. CDR3 coding DNA: TGTGCCAGCAGCTTAGCGGGAACCGGGGGGGCCGTAGATACGCAGTATTTT. Translation: CASSLAGTGGAVDTQYF.

This clonotype has at least ten counts. The rearrangement links TRBV6-2 or TRBV6-3 to TRBJ2-4; either TRBD1 or TRBD2 may fit D (5 bases each). Per the germline V gene, CDR1 is MNHEY and CDR2 is SVGEGT. The CDR3 totals 15 residues. Trimming shortened V by 2 bases and J by 6 bases, and 14 bases separated the two germline ends. The chain's CDR3 is CASSYGAGSGNIQYF. CDR3 nucleotide sequence: TGTGCCAGCAGTTACGGGGCAGGGAGCGGAAACATTCAGTACTTC.

In this sample, this clonotype turned up many times. The rearrangement uses TRBV7-2 and TRBJ1-1; no clear D gene. V was shortened by 1 base and J by 0 bases, with 15 bases between the two germline ends. The CDR3 sequence is 17 residues long. Germline V gene sequence: CDR1 SGHTA, CDR2 FQGNSA. As DNA, the CDR3 is TGTGCCAGCAGCTTAGGCGGTTCGTTTATGATGAACACTGAAGCTTTCTTT. Encoded protein: CASSLGGSFMMNTEAFF.

This clonotype appeared a few times. The chain carries TRBV7-6 and TRBJ2-3; 10 bases line up with TRBD2. The germline V gene encodes CDR1 SGHVS and CDR2 FNYEAQ. Trimming took 5 bases from V and 4 from J; bases not matched to a gene: 9. The CDR3 consists of 16 residues. The CDR3, as DNA: TGTGCCAGCAGCAACCAACTAGCGGGGTACTCAGATACGCAGTATTTT. Amino acid sequence: CASSNQLAGYSDTQYF.

J is TRBJ2-5 and V is TRBV6-6; 9 nucleotides match TRBD1. V lost 4 bases, J lost 4 bases, and 10 bases stayed unmatched. The germline CDR1 and CDR2 sequences are MNHNY and SVGAGI (reference sequence). The CDR3 covers 16 residues. CDR3: CASSFPGQGFSETQYF. CDR3 in DNA: TGTGCCAGCAGTTTCCCGGGACAGGGCTTTTCAGAGACCCAGTACTTC.

A few counts support this clonotype. The chain combines TRBV6-8 with TRBJ2-3; no clear D. V was cut by 0 bases and J by 2 bases, with 9 bases left in between. Germline loops: CDR1 MNHGY, CDR2 SAAAGT. The length of the CDR3 is 15 residues. The chain's CDR3 is CASSYSALITDTQYF. DNA for the CDR3: TGTGCCAGCAGTTACTCCGCCCTAATCACAGATACGCAGTATTTT.

The V and J genes are TRBV28 and TRBJ2-1, with D unresolved. CDR1 is MDHEN and CDR2 is SYDVKM in the germline V gene. Between the trimmed V and J ends, which lost 3 bases and 2 bases, there was a span of 11 bases. The CDR3 is 15 amino acids. CDR3 coding DNA: TGTGCCAGCAGTTTCTCGGCAGTAACCTACAATGAGCAGTTCTTC. Translation: CASSFSAVTYNEQFF.

This chain joins TRBV7-9 and TRBJ2-2; perhaps TRBD1 as D (6 bases). This CDR3 has 15 residues. CDR1 and CDR2 (germline): SEHNR, FQNEAQ (reference sequence). The V gene lost 6 bases and the J gene lost 11 bases, with 22 bases spanning the gap. CDR3 sequence (DNA): TGTGCCAGCAGATTAACCTCAGGGGTTGAGGGAGAGCTGTTTTTT. This encodes CASRLTSGVEGELFF.

This chain joins TRBV20-1 and TRBJ2-4; 11 nucleotides align to TRBD2. The CDR3 sequence is 15 residues long. CDR1 DFQATT and CDR2 SNEGSKA come from the germline V gene (reference sequence). The V and J ends lost 6 bases and 6 bases, in that order; junction bases with no gene match: 10. The CDR3 sequence: CSASFSGGAGNIQYF. CDR3 in DNA: TGCAGTGCCAGTTTTAGCGGGGGGGCTGGAAACATTCAGTACTTC.

At least ten counts were recorded for this clonotype. V is TRBV7-6 and J is TRBJ2-2; D is possibly TRBD1 (5 bases). Germline CDR1 and CDR2: SGHVS and FNYEAQ. Trimming took off 4 bases at V and 4 bases at J, with 10 bases between the two ends. CDR3 size: 14 residues. This CDR3 reads CASSSQGGTGELFF. The CDR3 coding sequence is TGTGCCAGCAGCTCCCAGGGTGGCACCGGGGAGCTGTTTTTT.

This clonotype occurred a few times. The V call is TRBV5-6, the J call TRBJ2-7, with D unclear. The CDR3 runs 14 residues. The germline V gene has CDR1 SGHDT and CDR2 YYEEEE. Trimming cost V 1 base and J 0 bases, with 8 bases left between them. CDR3 sequence reads: CASSLLDISYEQYF. For the CDR3, the DNA is TGTGCCAGCAGCTTGTTAGACATCTCCTACGAGCAGTACTTC.

This clonotype has a handful of counts. This rearrangement joins TRBV7-6 to TRBJ2-1; D possibly matches TRBD1 or TRBD2 (5 bases each). The length of the CDR3 is 14 residues. CDR1 and CDR2 (germline): SGHVS, FNYEAQ. Trimming removed 4 bases at V and 7 bases at J, with 14 bases between. The CDR3 DNA reads as TGTGCCAGCAGCTCCTGGACTCGGACAAATGAGCAGTTCTTC. Translation: CASSSWTRTNEQFF.

This sequence joins TRBV20-1 and TRBJ2-3; D might be TRBD2 (6 bases). V was cut by 6 bases and J by 0 bases, with 16 bases left in between. This CDR3 region has 15 residues. CDR1 is DFQATT and CDR2 is SNEGSKA in the germline V gene (reference sequence). The CDR3 protein is CSARNPGLSTDTQYF. CDR3 sequence (DNA): TGCAGTGCCCGGAATCCGGGACTCAGCACAGATACGCAGTATTTT.

This clonotype came up once. A read error may be the cause here, since a much bigger clone is one base away. The chain links TRBV7-2 to TRBJ2-5, with D possibly TRBD2 on 6 matching bases. The germline CDR1 and CDR2 sequences are SGHTA and FQGNSA. The CDR3 is made up of 16 amino acids. The V gene lost 4 bases and the J gene lost 5 bases, with 20 bases spanning the gap. The CDR3 coding sequence is TGTGCCAGCAGCTCCTGCCCGGGACTCCTCTTGGAGACCCAGTACTTC. Amino acids: CASSSCPGLLLETQYF.

This clonotype was picked up a small number of times. This rearrangement joins TRBV14 to TRBJ2-7; possibly TRBD1 for D (6 bases). V lost 2 bases to trimming and J lost 4 bases, with 9 bases between them. Germline CDR1 and CDR2: SGHDN and FVKESK. The CDR3 has 13 residues. The CDR3 bases are TGTGCCAGCAGCCAAACAGGGATTTACGAGCAGTACGTC. Amino acids: CASSQTGIYEQYV.

This clonotype was counted many times. The rearrangement uses TRBV12-3 or TRBV12-4 and TRBJ1-2, with 8 bases identical to TRBD1. The CDR3 sequence is 13 residues long. Trimming removed 6 bases from V and 6 bases from J; junction bases left unmatched: 6. CDR3 protein: CASRPGQANGYTF. As DNA, the CDR3 is TGTGCCAGCAGACCGGGACAGGCTAATGGCTACACCTTC.

The table lists this clonotype with a few counts. The chain has TRBV29-1 and TRBJ2-2, with a possible D match to TRBD1 (5 bases). Germline CDR1 SQVTM, CDR2 ANQGSEA. This CDR3 has 14 amino acids. Between the trimmed V and J ends, which lost 5 bases and 11 bases, there was a span of 21 bases. The CDR3 coding sequence is TGCAGCGTTCCCCTATTAGACAGCCGCGGTGAGCTGTTTTTT. It codes for CSVPLLDSRGELFF.

The rearrangement uses TRBV4-1 and TRBJ2-1; D gene uncertain. CDR1 MGHRA and CDR2 YSYEKL come from the germline V gene. CDR3 length: 15 residues. V lost 5 bases and J 8 bases, leaving 19 bases between the germline ends. The CDR3 DNA reads TGCGCCAGCAGCAGAGGAGCTCTAGATTTCGATGAGCAGTTCTTC. Its translation: CASSRGALDFDEQFF.